This passage covers 28 T cell receptor beta chains from one sample sequenced in a study of blood T cell repertoires in COVID-19. Measured with immunoSEQ multiplex PCR; TCRdb has only the in-frame clones, and not every one. The sample contains about 98,000 clones, approximately 90% of which appear only once. Sequencing was carried out using peripheral blood. Receptors originate from an older man with acute or convalescent COVID-19.

The genes are TRBV9 and TRBJ1-3; 11 bases line up with TRBD1. V trimming: 4 bases; J trimming: 3 bases; junction bases outside the gene matches: 9. CDR3 length equals 17 residues. Germline CDR1 and CDR2: SGDLS and YYNGEE. This CDR3 reads CASSPEGQGGFGNTIYF. The CDR3 DNA is TGTGCCAGCAGCCCCGAGGGACAGGGGGGATTTGGAAACACCATATATTTT.

The chain employs TRBV28 and TRBJ1-5, with D possibly matching TRBD1 (6 bases). V gave up 6 bases and J gave up 0 bases, with 9 bases separating them. CDR3 size: 14 residues. CDR1 MDHEN and CDR2 SYDVKM come from the germline V gene. CDR3 coding DNA: TGTGCCAGCAGAGGGACACTTAGCAATCAGCCCCAGCATTTT. It is translated as CASRGTLSNQPQHF.

V and J are TRBV9 and TRBJ1-5, with a weak D call TRBD1 (5 bases). Germline V gene sequence: CDR1 SGDLS, CDR2 YYNGEE. Trimming removed 5 bases at V and 3 bases at J, with 15 bases between. This CDR3 has 15 amino acids. The CDR3: CASSPGGGYNQPQHF. CDR3 DNA: TGTGCCAGCAGTCCCGGCGGGGGATACAATCAGCCCCAGCATTTT.

The chain links TRBV13 to TRBJ1-5, with a weak D call TRBD1 (5 bases). The germline CDR1 and CDR2 sequences are PRHDT and FYEKMQ (reference sequence). This CDR3 comprises 14 residues. Trimming removed 5 bases from V and 0 bases from J, with 8 bases in between. The chain's CDR3 is CASSPGGSNQPQHF. The CDR3 region has the DNA TGTGCCAGCAGCCCCGGGGGTAGCAATCAGCCCCAGCATTTT.

This clone was found once. The CDR3 reads CASRRDRLFPLHF. The CDR3 coding sequence is TGTGCCAGCAGACGGGACAGACTCTTCCCCCTCCACTTT. This chain uses TRBV12-3 or TRBV12-4 with TRBJ1-6, with TRBD1 matching 7 bases. This CDR3 spans 13 amino acids. Trimming removed 6 bases from V and 13 bases from J; junction bases left unmatched: 9.

The chain recombines TRBV28 with TRBJ1-2; 9 bases fit TRBD1. The V gene end was trimmed by 8 bases and the J gene end by 8 bases; junction bases not matched to a gene: 15. Germline CDR1 MDHEN, CDR2 SYDVKM. This CDR3 has 15 amino acids. The CDR3 loop is CASYTGDREILGYTF. In DNA form, the CDR3 reads TGTGCCAGCTATACGGGGGACAGGGAAATCTTGGGCTACACCTTC.

This CDR3 is CASSLMVGGSYNSPLHF. The DNA of the CDR3 is TGTGCCAGCAGCTTGATGGTGGGAGGGTCCTATAATTCACCCCTCCACTTT. The chain has TRBV5-4 and TRBJ1-6; D not resolved. This CDR3 spans 17 amino acids. Germline V CDR1 and CDR2: SGHNT, YYREEE (reference sequence). V was cut by 1 base and J by 1 base, with 12 bases left in between.

The chain is built from TRBV15 and TRBJ2-4; the D gene is possibly TRBD2 (7 bases). Germline loops: CDR1 LNHNV, CDR2 YYDKDF (reference sequence). The CDR3 runs 15 residues. Trimming removed 5 bases from V and 2 bases from J, with 13 bases in between. CDR3 DNA: TGTGCCACCAGCGGGAGGGGGAACTCCAAAAACATTCAGTACTTC. Translating it yields CATSGRGNSKNIQYF.

V and J are TRBV25-1 and TRBJ1-2; TRBD1 might be the D (6 bases). CDR3 length equals 14 residues. Germline loops: CDR1 MGHDK, CDR2 SYGVNS. The V gene lost 2 bases and the J gene lost 5 bases, with 12 bases spanning the gap. CDR3 nucleotide sequence: TGTGCCAGCAGTGAAGACAGGTGGGGTTATGGCTACACCTTC. This translates into CASSEDRWGYGYTF.

As DNA, the CDR3 is TGTGCCAGCAGTAGCGGGGGGGCAAATGAGCAGTTCTTC. Its translation: CASSSGGANEQFF. The chain combines TRBV6-4 with TRBJ2-1; the match to TRBD2 covers 10 bases. CDR3 length equals 13 residues. The germline V gene encodes CDR1 MRHNA and CDR2 SNTAGT. V trimming: 5 bases; J trimming: 7 bases; junction bases outside the gene matches: 2.

The chain employs TRBV7-2 and TRBJ1-2, with TRBD1 as a possible D gene (5 bases). This CDR3 has 15 amino acids. CDR1 and CDR2 from the germline V gene are SGHTA and FQGNSA. The V end was cut by 7 bases, the J end by 1 base, with 16 bases between. The CDR3 DNA follows: TGTGCCAGCACCGCGATGGGGGGATATAACTATGGCTACACCTTC. Its translation is CASTAMGGYNYGYTF. Full variable domain (remainder filled in from reference TRBV7-2 and TRBJ1-2): GAGVSQSPSNKVTEKGKDVELRCDPISGHTALYWYRQSLGQGLEFLIYFQGNSAPDKSGLPSDRFSAERTGGSVSTLTIQRTQQEDSAVYLCASTAMGGYNYGYTFGSGTRLTVV.

The rearrangement joins TRBV11-2 to TRBJ1-1; D remains unclear. The CDR3 contains 13 residues. CDR1 is SGHAT and CDR2 is FQNNGV in the germline V gene. Trimming took off 3 bases at V and 4 bases at J, with 9 bases between the two ends. DNA of the CDR3: TGTGCCAGCAGCTTCGGGTCTAGCACTGAAGCTTTCTTT. The encoded protein is CASSFGSSTEAFF.

The V call is TRBV10-1, the J call TRBJ1-1; TRBD1 agrees at 8 bases. Per the germline V gene, CDR1 is WNHNN and CDR2 is SYGVQD (reference sequence). V trimming: 0 bases; J trimming: 10 bases; junction bases outside the gene matches: 4. The CDR3 sequence is 13 residues long. The CDR3 DNA reads TGCGCCAGCAGTGAGTCGAGACAGGGGACAGCTTTCTTT. This codes for CASSESRQGTAFF.

The genes are TRBV2 and TRBJ2-7; D unresolved. The CDR3 totals 13 residues. Per germline, CDR1 SNHLY and CDR2 FYNNEI. The V and J ends lost 4 bases and 1 base respectively, with 8 bases between them. The CDR3 here is CASSARRSYEQYF. Here the CDR3 DNA reads TGTGCCAGCAGTGCGCGCAGGTCCTACGAGCAGTACTTC.

This clone was counted a single time. The genes are TRBV30 and TRBJ1-4; 8 bases match TRBD1. CDR1 GTSNPN and CDR2 SVGIG come from the germline V gene (reference sequence). CDR3 length: 14 amino acids. Losses at the gene ends were 2 bases for V and 5 bases for J; bases not matched to a gene: 4. CDR3 sequence reads: CAWSPTGGNEKLFF. The CDR3, as DNA: TGTGCCTGGAGTCCCACAGGGGGGAATGAAAAACTGTTTTTT.

This CDR3 reads CASSLTGGNTEAFF. The CDR3 region has the DNA TGTGCCAGCAGCTTGACAGGGGGGAACACTGAAGCTTTCTTT. V and J are TRBV7-8 and TRBJ1-1; TRBD1 matches 9 bases. This CDR3 spans 14 amino acids. Germline V gene lookup returns CDR1 SGHVS and CDR2 FQNEAQ. V was clipped by 3 bases and J by 1 base; unmatched bases: 0.

The gene calls are TRBV19 and TRBJ2-3; TRBD2 might be the D (6 bases). Germline values: CDR1 LNHDA, CDR2 SQIVND (reference sequence). CDR3 size: 12 residues. Trimming took 4 bases from V and 6 from J, leaving 8 bases between them. The CDR3 region has the DNA TGTGCCAGTAGTACCCGGGGGGATACGCAGTATTTT. Its protein is CASSTRGDTQYF.

This clone was seen only a few times. This chain connects TRBV11-2 to TRBJ2-7; maybe TRBD2 (6 bases). CDR1 is SGHAT, CDR2 FQNNGV, per germline. The CDR3 is 14 residues long. With 6 bases removed from V and 0 bases from J, the gap between germline ends came to 12 bases. CDR3 nucleotides: TGTGCCAGCAGTCCCCACGGGAGCTCCTACGAGCAGTACTTC. It encodes CASSPHGSSYEQYF.

J is TRBJ2-2 and V is TRBV5-1; 12 bases are shared with TRBD2. Germline CDR1 reads SGHRS; CDR2 reads YFSETQ. Germline trimming cut 4 bases from V and 3 bases from J; bases unmatched to any gene: 7. The CDR3 has 17 residues. The CDR3, as DNA: TGCGCCAGCAGCCAAGGACTAGCGGGATCCGACACCGGGGAGCTGTTTTTT. As protein: CASSQGLAGSDTGELFF.

This chain connects TRBV5-1 to TRBJ2-7; a weak D match, TRBD1 (6 bases). Per the germline V gene, CDR1 is SGHRS and CDR2 is YFSETQ. V was cut by 5 bases and J by 7 bases, with 16 bases left in between. The CDR3 has 13 residues. The CDR3 DNA reads as TGCGCCAGCAGTCCTACAGGGATGTGGGAGCAGTACTTC. Translation: CASSPTGMWEQYF.

The genes are TRBV24-1 and TRBJ2-2; D is uncertain. The V gene lost 6 bases and the J gene lost 2 bases, with 9 bases spanning the gap. The CDR3 has 14 amino acids. Germline CDR1 reads KGHDR; CDR2 reads SFDVKD. CDR3 amino acids: CATSPTLNTGELFF. In nucleotides, the CDR3 is TGTGCCACCAGTCCGACTCTCAACACCGGGGAGCTGTTTTTT.

The chain uses TRBV10-3 and TRBJ1-1, with 7 positions matching TRBD1. Germline V lookup: CDR1 ENHRY, CDR2 SYGVKD. With 3 bases clipped from V and 11 bases from J, the junction kept 6 bases outside the gene matches. The CDR3 extends over 12 amino acids. CDR3: CAISEGQAMAFF. CDR3 DNA: TGTGCCATCAGTGAAGGACAGGCGATGGCTTTCTTT.

The rearrangement joins TRBV19 to TRBJ1-1; D possibly corresponds to TRBD1 (5 bases). V lost 4 bases, J lost 4 bases, and 10 bases lay in between. This CDR3 has 13 amino acids. The germline V gene has CDR1 LNHDA and CDR2 SQIVND (reference sequence). The CDR3 is CASSTSGGTEAFF. CDR3 DNA: TGTGCCAGTAGTACCTCGGGGGGCACTGAAGCTTTCTTT.

This chain joins TRBV28 and TRBJ2-7; TRBD2 might be the D (5 bases). CDR1 is MDHEN, CDR2 SYDVKM, per germline. V lost 3 bases, J lost 6 bases, and 18 bases lay in between. The CDR3 is 15 amino acids. In DNA form, the CDR3 reads TGTGCCAGCAGTTTTTCTAGCCCCGGGATACGCGAGCAGTACTTC. This codes for CASSFSSPGIREQYF. Variable domain in full (rest from reference TRBV28 and TRBJ2-7): DVKVTQSSRYLVKRTGEKVFLECVQDMDHENMFWYRQDPGLGLRLIYFSYDVKMKEKGDIPEGYSVSREKKERFSLILESASTNQTSMYLCASSFSSPGIREQYFGPGTRLTVT.

This clone has only a few counts. V usage is TRBV7-2 and J usage is TRBJ2-7; tentatively, D is TRBD1 (5 bases). V dropped 5 bases and J dropped 2 bases, with 13 bases sitting between them. The CDR3 extends over 14 amino acids. Germline lookup yields CDR1 SGHTA and CDR2 FQGNSA. This chain's CDR3 is CASSATPGPYEQYF. For the CDR3, the DNA is TGTGCCAGCAGCGCGACCCCAGGGCCCTACGAGCAGTACTTC.

The rearrangement links TRBV6-1 to TRBJ1-2; 7 positions match TRBD1. V trimming: 2 bases; J trimming: 4 bases; junction bases outside the gene matches: 1. The CDR3 is 13 amino acids. CDR1 and CDR2 (germline): MNHNS, SASEGT. In DNA, the CDR3 is TGTGCCAGCAGTGAATCAGGGGGCTATGGCTACACCTTC. Its translation is CASSESGGYGYTF.

This clone is a singleton in its sample. This chain uses TRBV19 with TRBJ2-1; 7 bases are shared with TRBD1. Germline values: CDR1 LNHDA, CDR2 SQIVND (reference sequence). V shed 6 bases and J 4 bases; nucleotides not matched to a gene: 6. The CDR3 runs 14 residues. CDR3 sequence (DNA): TGTGCCAGTAGCCCGGGACAGAGTTACAATGAGCAGTTCTTC. It encodes CASSPGQSYNEQFF.

The chain is built from TRBV6-5 and TRBJ1-1; the D is unclear. Trimming took 2 bases from V and 4 from J, leaving 5 bases between them. The CDR3 is 12 amino acids. Per germline, CDR1 MNHEY and CDR2 SVGAGI. The CDR3 coding sequence is TGTGCCAGCAGTTACGAGGGCACTGAAGCTTTCTTT. Amino acid sequence: CASSYEGTEAFF.